These 8 T cell receptor beta chains share one sample of origin, sequenced in a study of cytomegalovirus exposure and HLA in healthy donors. In the PCR, 60 Vbeta and 13 Jbeta primers were used. Assay used: immunoSEQ multiplex PCR; TCRdb lists only in-frame clones, some missing. The sample has approximately 290,000 clones, 75% to 85% seen once. Sequencing was done on a sample of PBMCs. These receptors were obtained from a girl under 10 years old in good health and CMV-seronegative.

The CDR3 DNA is TGCGCCAGCAGCTTGGTTTACGACAGCTCCTACAATGAGCAGTTCTTC. Residues: CASSLVYDSSYNEQFF. This rearrangement joins TRBV5-1 to TRBJ2-1; a weak D match, TRBD1 (5 bases). CDR3 size: 16 residues. Trimming stripped 0 bases from V and 0 bases from J, with 10 bases between. Germline lookup yields CDR1 SGHRS and CDR2 YFSETQ.

This chain connects TRBV6-6 to TRBJ2-7, with D hard to call. CDR3 length: 12 residues. The V end was cut by 4 bases, the J end by 5 bases, with 9 bases between. The germline V gene has CDR1 MNHNY and CDR2 SVGAGI (reference sequence). The CDR3 region has the DNA TGTGCCAGCAGTTTCAGGAATAACGAGCAGTACTTC. This translates into CASSFRNNEQYF.

J is TRBJ2-3 and V is TRBV11-2; 10 nucleotides match TRBD2. With V trimmed by 5 bases and J by 0 bases, 5 bases remained unmatched. This CDR3 comprises 16 residues. Per germline, CDR1 SGHAT and CDR2 FQNNGV. The CDR3 DNA follows: TGTGCCAGCAGCCCACTAGCGGGATTTAGCACAGATACGCAGTATTTT. As protein: CASSPLAGFSTDTQYF.

The rearrangement links TRBV27 to TRBJ2-3, with D possibly TRBD1 on 5 matching bases. This CDR3 has 11 amino acids. Germline CDR1 and CDR2: MNHEY and SMNVEV (reference sequence). The V gene lost 9 bases and the J gene lost 8 bases, with 12 bases spanning the gap. Here the CDR3 reads CASTLRGTQYF. For the CDR3, the DNA is TGTGCCAGTACTTTAAGGGGTACGCAGTATTTT.

V gene TRBV30 combines with J gene TRBJ2-3; 11 nucleotides match TRBD2. J gave up 2 bases and V 2 bases, and 3 bases lay outside the gene matches. Germline-derived CDR1 and CDR2 are GTSNPN and SVGIG (reference sequence). The CDR3 is 15 amino acids. The CDR3 here is CAWSLAGGFTDTQYF. In nucleotides, the CDR3 is TGTGCCTGGAGTCTAGCGGGAGGCTTCACAGATACGCAGTATTTT.

CDR3 sequence: CASSVGGRGHTDTQYF. In DNA, the CDR3 is TGTGCCAGCAGCGTAGGTGGCAGGGGCCACACAGATACGCAGTATTTT. This chain connects TRBV9 to TRBJ2-3; TRBD1 is a possible D gene (6 bases). V was shortened by 0 bases and J by 2 bases, with 13 bases between the two germline ends. CDR1 and CDR2 (germline): SGDLS, YYNGEE. This CDR3 is built from 16 residues.

The CDR3 DNA sequence: TGTGCCGGACTCACAGGGGCGAGGAACACTGAAGCTTTCTTT. This codes for CAGLTGARNTEAFF. The chain joins TRBV19 to TRBJ1-1, with 7 bases that match TRBD1. CDR1 is LNHDA, CDR2 SQIVND, per germline (reference sequence). The ends lost 11 bases at V and 1 base at J; junction bases unmatched: 10. This CDR3 region has 14 residues.

CDR3 sequence: CASSQVGTGFYGYTF. DNA of the CDR3: TGTGCCAGCAGCCAAGTAGGGACAGGGTTCTATGGCTACACCTTC. The chain has TRBV14 and TRBJ1-2; the match to TRBD1 covers 9 bases. The length of the CDR3 is 15 residues. V dropped 1 base and J dropped 4; count of bases not matched to a gene: 4. Germline V gives CDR1 SGHDN, CDR2 FVKESK.